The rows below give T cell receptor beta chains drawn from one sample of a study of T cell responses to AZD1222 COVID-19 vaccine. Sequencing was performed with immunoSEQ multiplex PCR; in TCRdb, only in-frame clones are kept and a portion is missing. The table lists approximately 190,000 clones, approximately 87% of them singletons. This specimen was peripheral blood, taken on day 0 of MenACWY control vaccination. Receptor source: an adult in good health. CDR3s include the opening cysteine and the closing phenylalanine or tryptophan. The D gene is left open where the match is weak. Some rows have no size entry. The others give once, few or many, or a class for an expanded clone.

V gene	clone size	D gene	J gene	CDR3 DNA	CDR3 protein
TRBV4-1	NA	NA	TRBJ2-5	TGCGCCAGCAGCCAAGAACGGGGGTACCAAGAGACCCAGTACTTC	CASSQERGYQETQYF
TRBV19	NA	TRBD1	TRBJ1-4	TGTGCCAGTAGTACGGGACAGCCTAATGAAAAACTGTTTTTT	CASSTGQPNEKLFF
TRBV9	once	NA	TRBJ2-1	TGTGCCAGCAGCGCAAGAGTTTTATCCTACAATGAGCAGTTCTTC	CASSARVLSYNEQFF
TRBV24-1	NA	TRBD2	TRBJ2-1	TGTGCCACCAGTGATGCTAGCGGGGGGGCCGGTTATGAGCAGTTCTTC	CATSDASGGAGYEQFF
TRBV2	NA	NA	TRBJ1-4	TGTGCCAGCAGGTGGACAGAGGAGAGTGCAACTAATGAAAAACTGTTTTTT	CASRWTEESATNEKLFF
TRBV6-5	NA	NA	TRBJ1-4	TGTGCCAGCAGACTTAATACGGGGGGCAAAGAAAAACTGTTTTTT	CASRLNTGGKEKLFF
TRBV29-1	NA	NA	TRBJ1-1	TGCAGCGGTGGAGACACTGAAGCTTTCTTT	CSGGDTEAFF
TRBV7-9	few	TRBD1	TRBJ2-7	TGTGCCAGCAGCCCACTAGGACAGGCCTACGAGCAGTACTTC	CASSPLGQAYEQYF
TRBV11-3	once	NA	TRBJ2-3	TGTGCCAGCAGCCTCCGACAGGGAGGGGGCACAGATACGCAGTATTTT	CASSLRQGGGTDTQYF
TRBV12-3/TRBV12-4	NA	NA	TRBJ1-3	TGTGCCAGCAGGCTTTCTGGAAACACCATATATTTT	CASRLSGNTIYF
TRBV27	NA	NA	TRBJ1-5	TGTGCCAGCAGTTTTGCCAATCAGCCCCAGCATTTT	CASSFANQPQHF
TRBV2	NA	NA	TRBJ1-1	TGTGCCAGCAGTGAACGAGGGGCTGGGGGTACTGAAGCTTTCTTT	CASSERGAGGTEAFF
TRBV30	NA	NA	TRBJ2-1	TGTGCCTGGAGCACACTCGGGCGAGAGCAGTTCTTC	CAWSTLGREQFF
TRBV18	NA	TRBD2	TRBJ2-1	TGTGCCAGCTCTCTAGGACTAGCGGGGGACAATGAGCAGTTCTTC	CASSLGLAGDNEQFF
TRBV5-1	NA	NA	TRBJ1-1	TGCGCCAGCAGCTTGGTAACAGGGAACACTGAAGCTTTCTTT	CASSLVTGNTEAFF
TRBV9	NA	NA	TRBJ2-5	TGTGCCAGCAGCGTAGGAGCGGCACAAGAGACCCAGTACTTC	CASSVGAAQETQYF
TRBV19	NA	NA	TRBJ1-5	TGTGCCAGTAGTATAGGCGGAAATAACAATCAGCCCCAGCATTTT	CASSIGGNNNQPQHF
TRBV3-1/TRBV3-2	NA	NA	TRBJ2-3	TGTGCCAGCAGCCCTATGACTCTTAGCACAGATACGCAGTATTTT	CASSPMTLSTDTQYF
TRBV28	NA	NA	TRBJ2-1	TGTGCCAGCAGTACTACAGGGTCCCATGAGCAGTTCTTC	CASSTTGSHEQFF
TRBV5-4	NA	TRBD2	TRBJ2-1	TGTGCCAGCAGCCCATCTAGCGGGGGCTACAATGAGCAGTTCTTC	CASSPSSGGYNEQFF
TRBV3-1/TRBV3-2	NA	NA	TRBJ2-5	TGTGCCAGCAGCCAAGATCTCGGCCAAGAGACCCAGTACTTC	CASSQDLGQETQYF
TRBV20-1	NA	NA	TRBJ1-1	TGCAGTGCTAGAACCATTGAAGCTTTCTTT	CSARTIEAFF
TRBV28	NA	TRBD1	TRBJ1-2	TGTGCCAGCACCGAGTCGACAGGGGTTGGCTACACCTTC	CASTESTGVGYTF
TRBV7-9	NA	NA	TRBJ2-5	TGTGCCAGCAGCGAAGGGAGGACGGAGACCCAGTACTTC	CASSEGRTETQYF
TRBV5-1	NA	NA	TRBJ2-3	TGCGCCAGCAGCTTGGGGTCAGTACCTGTCTCCGATACGCAGTATTTT	CASSLGSVPVSDTQYF
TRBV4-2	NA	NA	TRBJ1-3	TGTGCCAGCAGCCCTCCCCGAGGAGCGGGAAACACCATATATTTT	CASSPPRGAGNTIYF
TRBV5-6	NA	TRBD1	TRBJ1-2	TGTGCCAGCAGTCTAGACAGGGTCTATGGCTACACCTTC	CASSLDRVYGYTF
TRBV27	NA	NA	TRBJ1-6	TGTGCCAGCAGTGATACAGTTCTCACACCCCTCCACTTT	CASSDTVLTPLHF
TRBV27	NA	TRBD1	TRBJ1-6	TGTGCCAGCAGGCGGGGGGGGACAGGGGGGAGTTCACCCCTCCACTTT	CASRRGGTGGSSPLHF
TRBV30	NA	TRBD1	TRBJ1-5	TGTGCCTGGAGTTGGAGGGGGCGAGGTAATCAGCCCCAGCATTTT	CAWSWRGRGNQPQHF
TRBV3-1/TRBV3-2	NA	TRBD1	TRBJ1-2	TGTGCCAGCAGCATGGGGACAGAATCTGGCTACACCTTC	CASSMGTESGYTF
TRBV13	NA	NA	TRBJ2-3	TGTGCCAGCAGCTACACAGATACGCAGTATTTT	CASSYTDTQYF
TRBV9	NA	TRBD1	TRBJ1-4	TGTGCCAGCAGCGCCCCAGGGGGGGCTGAAAAACTGTTTTTT	CASSAPGGAEKLFF
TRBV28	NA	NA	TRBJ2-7	TGTGCCAGCAGTCCGCCGGGACTTTCCTACGAGCAGTACTTC	CASSPPGLSYEQYF
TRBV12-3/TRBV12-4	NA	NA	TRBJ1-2	TGTGCCAGCACGGCTACCTATGGCTACACCTTC	CASTATYGYTF
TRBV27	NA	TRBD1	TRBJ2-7	TGTGCCAGCAGTCGACAGGGAGAGGCCTACGAGCAGTACTTC	CASSRQGEAYEQYF